The rows below give T cell receptor beta chains drawn from one sample of a study of T-cell reconstitution after alpha-beta-depleted transplantation in children. In TCRdb, the PCR reads were re-called with MiXCR into one record per CDR3 protein. The sample holds roughly 790,000 distinct CDR3 sequences, 16% seen once. Sequences were derived from PBMCs, mostly from graft donor cells, sampled 360 days after TCRalphabeta/CD19-depleted stem cell transplant. Source of these receptors: a male patient younger than 18 who had a stem cell transplant for acute lymphoblastic leukemia, so the T cells may come from the graft donor. Each CDR3 is given with its conserved first and last residue. D genes are given only for firm matches. For some rows the clone size is stated as once, few or many, or as a class when expanded; others skip it.

J gene	clone size	D gene	V gene	CDR3 length	CDR3 protein	CDR3 DNA
TRBJ2-2	many	TRBD2	TRBV7-3	18	CASSLTPRLAGVTGELFF	TGTGCCAGCAGCTTAACCCCCCGACTAGCGGGAGTCACCGGGGAGCTGTTTTTT
TRBJ1-2	.	.	TRBV29-1	11	CSVEENYGYTF	TGCAGCGTTGAAGAAAACTATGGCTACACCTTC
TRBJ2-5	few	TRBD2	TRBV29-1	14	CDSVEREGQETQYF	TGCGACAGCGTAGAGCGGGAGGGTCAAGAGACCCAGTACTTC
TRBJ1-1	many	.	TRBV6-2/TRBV6-3	14	CASSYGQENTEAFF	TGTGCCAGCAGTTACGGCCAGGAGAACACTGAAGCTTTCTTT
TRBJ1-2	.	TRBD1	TRBV12-3/TRBV12-4	15	CASSGRAGGEDGYTF	TGTGCCAGCAGTGGCCGGGCAGGGGGCGAGGATGGCTACACCTTC
TRBJ2-3	.	.	TRBV15	15	CATSRVVPRTDTQYF	TGTGCCACCAGCAGAGTGGTCCCCAGGACAGATACGCAGTATTTT
TRBJ2-3	few	.	TRBV29-1	13	CSVAGFGVDTQYF	TGCAGCGTTGCGGGCTTCGGGGTGGATACGCAGTATTTT
TRBJ2-1	few	.	TRBV12-3/TRBV12-4	15	CASSFQLSGVHEQFF	TGTGCCAGCAGTTTCCAGCTATCGGGAGTGCATGAGCAGTTCTTC
TRBJ2-2	few	.	TRBV29-1	16	CSVTSGSKPNTGELFF	TGCAGCGTTACCTCCGGGAGCAAACCGAACACCGGGGAGCTGTTTTTT
TRBJ2-3	few	TRBD2	TRBV14	15	CASSRVAGGGDTQYF	TGTGCCAGCAGCCGAGTAGCGGGAGGTGGAGATACGCAGTATTTT
TRBJ2-1	.	.	TRBV5-1	18	CASSLGPLQGGSYNEQFF	TGCGCCAGCAGCTTGGGGCCCTTACAGGGTGGGTCCTACAATGAGCAGTTCTTC
TRBJ2-1	few	TRBD2	TRBV5-1	16	CASSNQVAGGYNEQFF	TGCGCCAGCAGCAACCAGGTAGCGGGAGGGTACAATGAGCAGTTCTTC
TRBJ2-7	few	.	TRBV27	12	CASSSTMYEQYF	TGTGCCAGCAGTTCGACAATGTACGAGCAGTACTTC
TRBJ2-7	many	.	TRBV29-1	11	CSVQDAYEQYF	TGCAGCGTCCAGGACGCCTACGAGCAGTACTTC
TRBJ1-1	.	TRBD1	TRBV19	13	CASTRTGTTEAFF	TGTGCCAGTACCAGGACAGGGACCACTGAAGCTTTCTTT
TRBJ2-1	few	TRBD2	TRBV18	16	CASSPPGLRGSYEQFF	TGTGCCAGCTCACCACCGGGACTAAGGGGTTCTTATGAGCAGTTCTTC
TRBJ2-1	.	.	TRBV10-2	13	CASSMGGGAEQFF	TGCGCCAGCAGTATGGGAGGGGGGGCTGAGCAGTTCTTC
TRBJ2-1	.	.	TRBV11-2	15	CASSWGASSYNEQFF	TGTGCCAGCAGCTGGGGAGCGAGCTCCTACAATGAGCAGTTCTTC
TRBJ2-5	.	TRBD2	TRBV20-1	14	CSARASGSDETQYF	TGCAGTGCTAGGGCCAGCGGGAGCGACGAGACCCAGTACTTC
TRBJ2-7	few	TRBD2	TRBV29-1	14	CSVANGRATTRQYF	TGCAGCGTTGCCAACGGGAGGGCCACTACGAGGCAGTACTTC
TRBJ1-5	.	TRBD1	TRBV6-1	15	CASRNPGQENQPQHF	TGTGCCAGCAGAAACCCGGGACAGGAGAATCAGCCCCAGCATTTT
TRBJ2-1	many	.	TRBV6-1	16	CASRRPGVWIFNEQFF	TGTGCCAGCAGACGACCAGGGGTATGGATCTTCAATGAGCAGTTCTTC
TRBJ2-2	.	.	TRBV20-1	14	CSARDLWSTGELFF	TGCAGTGCTAGAGATCTTTGGAGCACCGGGGAGCTGTTTTTT
TRBJ2-7	.	.	TRBV11-2	13	CASSTSPPYEQYF	TGTGCCAGCAGCACCTCACCGCCCTACGAGCAGTACTTC
TRBJ2-1	.	TRBD2	TRBV6-5	15	CASRLAGVSGSEQFF	TGTGCCAGCAGGTTAGCGGGAGTATCAGGAAGTGAGCAGTTCTTC
TRBJ2-5	.	TRBD2	TRBV12-3/TRBV12-4	17	CASSLARQRDVQETQYF	TGTGCCAGCAGTTTAGCGCGCCAGCGGGACGTCCAAGAGACCCAGTACTTC
TRBJ2-3	few	.	TRBV5-1	16	CASSRTLGRGTDTQYF	TGCGCCAGCAGCAGAACCCTCGGGAGAGGGACAGATACGCAGTATTTT
TRBJ2-1	.	.	TRBV20-1	14	CSAHPPATGYEQFF	TGCAGTGCTCATCCCCCCGCGACGGGGTATGAGCAGTTCTTC
TRBJ2-7	few	.	TRBV30	13	CAWSGGLGYEQYF	TGTGCCTGGAGTGGAGGCCTTGGTTACGAGCAGTACTTC
TRBJ2-5	few	TRBD2	TRBV3-1	15	CASSHGGGLGETQYF	TGTGCCAGCAGCCACGGGGGGGGCCTAGGGGAGACCCAGTACTTC
TRBJ2-6	many	.	TRBV4-1	17	CASSQTATTSGANVLTF	TGCGCCAGCAGCCAAACCGCAACGACCTCTGGGGCCAACGTCCTGACTTTC
TRBJ2-7	few	TRBD1	TRBV5-1	14	CASSFADRVYEQYF	TGCGCCAGCAGCTTCGCCGACAGGGTCTACGAGCAGTACTTC
TRBJ2-4	few	.	TRBV10-3	15	CAISESIQVQNIQYF	TGTGCCATCAGTGAGTCGATTCAGGTTCAAAACATTCAGTACTTC
TRBJ1-1	many	.	TRBV12-3/TRBV12-4	13	CASSPAGNTEAFF	TGTGCCAGCAGTCCCGCGGGGAACACTGAAGCTTTCTTT
TRBJ2-3	.	TRBD2	TRBV9	16	CASSVDGTSGTDTQYF	TGTGCCAGCAGCGTAGACGGGACTAGCGGCACAGATACGCAGTATTTT
TRBJ2-1	many	.	TRBV29-1	12	CSVGPSYNEQFF	TGCAGCGTTGGACCCTCCTACAATGAGCAGTTCTTC
TRBJ2-5	once	TRBD2	TRBV5-5	17	CASSAHRTSGSQETQYF	TGTGCCAGCAGCGCCCACAGGACTAGCGGAAGCCAAGAGACCCAGTACTTC
TRBJ2-2	few	.	TRBV20-1	14	CSATTGINTGELFF	TGCAGTGCGACAACCGGGATCAACACCGGGGAGCTGTTTTTT
TRBJ2-5	.	TRBD2	TRBV28	17	CASEGLAGSNFQETQYF	TGTGCCAGCGAAGGACTAGCGGGATCCAACTTCCAAGAGACCCAGTACTTC
TRBJ1-1	few	.	TRBV6-4	15	CASSGVGLLNTEAFF	TGTGCCAGCAGTGGGGTGGGACTTTTGAACACTGAAGCTTTCTTT
TRBJ2-7	.	TRBD2	TRBV18	14	CASSPAGVGREQYF	TGTGCCAGCTCACCAGCGGGAGTTGGTCGCGAGCAGTACTTC
TRBJ2-7	.	TRBD2	TRBV30	16	CAWSLPWERERLEQYF	TGTGCCTGGAGTCTTCCCTGGGAGCGGGAGAGGCTCGAGCAGTACTTC
TRBJ2-7	few	.	TRBV6-6	12	CASSSVSGEQYF	TGTGCCAGCAGTTCTGTGAGCGGCGAGCAGTACTTC
TRBJ2-3	few	TRBD1	TRBV7-8	16	CASSPPGGGLGGTQYF	TGTGCCAGCAGCCCCCCAGGGGGCGGGCTCGGGGGTACGCAGTATTTT
TRBJ2-7	.	.	TRBV7-8	13	CASSWGVAYEQYF	TGTGCCAGCAGCTGGGGGGTAGCCTACGAGCAGTACTTC
TRBJ2-1	few	TRBD2	TRBV20-1	17	CSARVYSSGSWSYEQFF	TGCAGTGCTAGAGTATATAGTAGCGGGAGCTGGTCGTATGAGCAGTTCTTC
TRBJ2-1	.	.	TRBV18	17	CASSPQRVGTAVNEQFF	TGTGCCAGCTCACCACAGCGTGTTGGGACGGCGGTGAATGAGCAGTTCTTC
TRBJ2-5	.	.	TRBV7-3	14	CASSLTRDQETQYF	TGTGCCAGCAGCTTAACCAGGGACCAAGAGACCCAGTACTTC
TRBJ1-3	.	.	TRBV4-1	17	CASSQGYRAISGNTIYF	TGCGCCAGCAGCCAAGGGTACAGGGCGATCTCTGGAAACACCATATATTTT
TRBJ2-7	few	.	TRBV12-3/TRBV12-4	12	CASRDSPDEQYF	TGTGCCAGTAGGGACTCTCCTGACGAGCAGTACTTC
TRBJ2-5	many	TRBD2	TRBV18	14	CASSPTSGRETQYF	TGTGCCAGCTCACCGACTAGCGGGAGGGAGACCCAGTACTTC
TRBJ1-1	few	TRBD1	TRBV12-5	14	CASGLPYGQAQAFF	TGTGCTAGTGGTTTGCCATACGGACAGGCCCAGGCTTTCTTT
TRBJ2-2	.	TRBD2	TRBV5-1	15	CASSLSGGGTGELFF	TGCGCCAGCAGCTTGAGCGGGGGCGGGACCGGGGAGCTGTTTTTT
TRBJ2-1	few	.	TRBV20-1	14	CSVQPKIGGNEQFF	TGCAGTGTTCAGCCGAAGATTGGGGGAAATGAGCAGTTCTTC
TRBJ2-3	.	.	TRBV6-1	14	CASRGPDLPHTQYF	TGTGCCAGCCGCGGACCAGACCTGCCCCATACGCAGTATTTT
TRBJ1-4	.	.	TRBV20-1	14	CSARWVGSAEKLFF	TGCAGTGCTAGATGGGTCGGTTCAGCGGAAAAACTGTTTTTT
TRBJ2-1	many	.	TRBV5-1	16	CASSFDGTLLNNEQFF	TGCGCCAGCAGCTTCGACGGGACCCTGCTTAACAATGAGCAGTTCTTC
TRBJ2-5	once	.	TRBV4-1	15	CASSQVARGQETQYF	TGCGCCAGCAGCCAAGTGGCTAGGGGCCAAGAGACCCAGTACTTC
TRBJ2-7	.	TRBD2	TRBV7-2	14	CASSPLFSGGEQYF	TGTGCCAGCAGCCCACTCTTTTCGGGGGGCGAGCAGTACTTC